This T cell receptor (beta chain) was observed in a study of T cells in Graves' hyperthyroidism and ophthalmopathy. This clonotype was found many times. Its antigen is as yet unknown. For ophthalmopathy patients, the Clinical Activity Score was at least 3 and the NOSPECS grade at least 4; duration was under 3 months. Patients with uncontrolled infections, other autoimmune diseases, pregnancy or lactation were excluded. The PBMCs had their origin in 7.5 to 10 ml of fresh peripheral blood. Template material for amplifying TCR beta CDR3 regions consisted of RNA transcripts. An initial round of RT-PCR targeting the TCR CDR3 relied on the HTBI primer set. TCRdb independently ran MiXCR on the multiplex PCR reads; one entry per CDR3 protein. The sample gives about 520,000 distinct CDR3 sequences, around a quarter of which show up once; 11% is in the top ten. V was shortened by 5 bases and J by 4 bases, with 14 bases between the two germline ends. The CDR3 spans 14 residues. The germline V gene has CDR1 SGHVS and CDR2 FQNEAQ.

Study conclusions and caveats: In simple terms, a model built on 13 V-J features told ophthalmopathy apart from stable hyperthyroidism.

This chain uses TRBV7-8 with TRBJ1-2; D is undetermined. The sample was blood. The receptor was derived from a woman under 40 with Graves' ophthalmopathy. The DNA for the CDR3 is TGTGCCAGCAGCCCCCTGCGCGGGAGCTATGGCTACACCTTC. This sequence encodes CASSPLRGSYGYTF.